This entry describes one TCR beta chain. This sample was taken from a study of blood T cell repertoires in COVID-19. About the research overall: Samples came from the United States, Italy and Spain, spanning acute and convalescent COVID-19. In each case, the material was cDNA or gDNA derived from T cells, B-cell-depleted T cells, or PBMCs.

A Seattle source enrolled patients during active infection and followed them longitudinally. The germline gives CDR1 LNHDA, CDR2 SQIVND (reference sequence). The CDR3 runs to 15 residues. The V gene end was trimmed by 1 base and the J gene end by 5 bases; junction bases not matched to a gene: 5. Original processing methods: The assay estimated nucleated cells by amplifying reference gene primers. TCRdb keeps only in-frame clones here, not all; method: immunoSEQ multiplex PCR. V and J calls and clone size are those listed in that table; D and trimming were worked out from the DNA. The table lists approximately 300,000 clones, roughly 84% of them singletons, with 0.87% in the top ten.

Sample: peripheral blood. This chain links TRBV19 with TRBJ2-5; 9 nucleotides match TRBD1. The TCR was taken from a human donor with COVID-19, enrolled during active disease. The donor label of this sample is uncertain. The CDR3 spells CASSIATGGAETQYF. In DNA, the CDR3 is TGTGCCAGTAGTATAGCTACAGGGGGCGCGGAGACCCAGTACTTC.